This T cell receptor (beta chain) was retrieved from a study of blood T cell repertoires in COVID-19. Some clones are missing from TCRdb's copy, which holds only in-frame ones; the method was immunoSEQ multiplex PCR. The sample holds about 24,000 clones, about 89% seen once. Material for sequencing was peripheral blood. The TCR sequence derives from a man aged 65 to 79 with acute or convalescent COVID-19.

The CDR3 loop is CASSANLVDTQYF. The CDR3 DNA sequence: TGTGCCAGTAGTGCCAATCTAGTAGATACGCAGTATTTT. The chain couples TRBV19 to TRBJ2-3; no firm D call. V lost 5 bases to trimming and J lost 5 bases, with 11 bases between them. This CDR3 spans 13 amino acids. Germline values: CDR1 LNHDA, CDR2 SQIVND (reference sequence).